Each of the 19 T cell receptor beta chains below was sequenced from the same sample in a study of technical replicates of blood from a handful of donors. Libraries were prepared by immunoSEQ multiplex PCR; TCRdb keeps only in-frame clonotypes and omits some of them. The sample carries tens of thousands of clones, roughly 98% recorded once. What was sequenced was T cells isolated from PBMCs. Receptor source: a human donor in good health.

This clone has a single count. V is TRBV5-1 and J is TRBJ2-7; 13 nucleotides align to TRBD2. The germline CDR1 and CDR2 sequences are SGHRS and YFSETQ. Germline trimming cut 4 bases from V and 5 bases from J; bases unmatched to any gene: 3. This CDR3 region has 14 residues. The CDR3 sequence: CASSHGTSGNEQYF. CDR3 DNA sequence: TGCGCCAGCAGCCACGGGACTAGCGGGAACGAGCAGTACTTC.

CDR3 coding DNA: TGCGCCAGCAGCTTGGGGGGGGAGACACAAGCTAACTATGGCTACACCTTC. This codes for CASSLGGETQANYGYTF. The V and J genes are TRBV5-1 and TRBJ1-2; perhaps TRBD1 as D (5 bases). V was trimmed by 0 bases and J by 0 bases, leaving 15 bases between them. In germline, CDR1 is SGHRS, CDR2 YFSETQ. The CDR3 has 17 residues.

The chain uses TRBV12-5 and TRBJ2-2, with 7 nucleotides matching TRBD1. The CDR3 sequence is 17 residues long. Trimming at V came to 0 bases and at J to 2 bases, leaving 6 bases not matched to a gene. From germline, CDR1 is LGHNT and CDR2 FRNRAP. The CDR3 reads CASGLVPGTANTGELFF. DNA of the CDR3: TGTGCTAGTGGTTTGGTACCCGGGACAGCCAACACCGGGGAGCTGTTTTTT.

The rearrangement links TRBV18 to TRBJ1-1, with D unclear. The ends were cut back, 5 bases at V and 0 bases at J, with 7 bases in the middle. CDR1 is KGHSH and CDR2 is LQKENI in the germline V gene. The CDR3 is made up of 13 amino acids. CDR3 DNA: TGTGCCAGCTCAGGAGGAATGAACACTGAAGCTTTCTTT. As protein: CASSGGMNTEAFF.

This clone came up once. The rearrangement joins TRBV5-4 to TRBJ2-1; 9 bases fit TRBD2. Germline loops: CDR1 SGHNT, CDR2 YYREEE (reference sequence). The CDR3 is made up of 16 amino acids. Unmatched junction bases numbered 10, after V lost 4 bases and J lost 5 bases. CDR3 in amino acids: CASSHYFSGGDNEQFF. For the CDR3, the DNA is TGTGCCAGCAGCCATTACTTTAGCGGGGGAGACAATGAGCAGTTCTTC.

The rearrangement joins TRBV18 to TRBJ1-2; possibly TRBD1 for D (5 bases). CDR3 length equals 16 residues. Trimming left V 1 base short and J 4 bases short, with 16 bases between. The germline CDR1 and CDR2 sequences are KGHSH and LQKENI. In DNA form, the CDR3 reads TGTGCCAGCTCACCACTCGACTCAGGGATCGGCTATGGCTACACCTTC. The encoded protein is CASSPLDSGIGYGYTF. The entire variable domain, with the rest obtained from reference TRBV18 and TRBJ1-2, is as follows: NAGVMQNPRHLVRRRGQEARLRCSPMKGHSHVYWYRQLPEEGLKFMVYLQKENIIDESGMPKERFSAEFPKEGPSILRIQQVVRGDSAAYFCASSPLDSGIGYGYTFGSGTRLTVV.

This chain uses TRBV13 with TRBJ2-3; D is perhaps TRBD2 (6 bases). There are 16 residues in the CDR3. Germline loops: CDR1 PRHDT, CDR2 FYEKMQ (reference sequence). V was pared by 4 bases and J by 2 bases, with 16 bases between. The CDR3 nucleotides read TGTGCCAGCAGCTCCCGGGGGTCGGAATTCACAGATACGCAGTATTTT. Translating it yields CASSSRGSEFTDTQYF.

The chain uses TRBV19 and TRBJ1-2, with TRBD1 as a possible D gene (6 bases). Trimming shortened V by 9 bases and J by 2 bases, and 31 bases separated the two germline ends. The CDR3 contains 19 residues. The germline CDR1 and CDR2 sequences are LNHDA and SQIVND (reference sequence). The CDR3, as DNA: TGTGCCAGCACGCTTTCAGTAATGGGAAAAAGGGACATGAACTATGGCTACACCTTC. Its protein product is CASTLSVMGKRDMNYGYTF.

CDR3 amino acids: CASSLYTDTQYF. The CDR3 DNA reads as TGTGCCAGCAGCCTTTACACAGATACGCAGTATTTT. The V call is TRBV9, the J call TRBJ2-3; D unresolved. The germline V and J ends were trimmed by 4 bases and 2 bases, with 5 bases remaining between them. Germline V gene sequence: CDR1 SGDLS, CDR2 YYNGEE. The CDR3 totals 12 residues.

The chain links TRBV4-1 to TRBJ2-1; D possibly corresponds to TRBD1 (5 bases). Germline V lookup: CDR1 MGHRA, CDR2 YSYEKL. This CDR3 comprises 15 residues. The V end lost 6 bases, the J end lost 0 bases, and 12 bases lay between the germline ends. The DNA for the CDR3 is TGCGCCAGCAGGCGGCAGACAGACTCCTACAATGAGCAGTTCTTC. Translating it yields CASRRQTDSYNEQFF.

This chain uses TRBV29-1 with TRBJ2-5, with 13 bases identical to TRBD2. With 4 bases clipped from V and 2 bases from J, the junction kept 1 base outside the gene matches. Germline CDR1 is SQVTM and CDR2 is ANQGSEA. The CDR3 is 14 residues long. For the CDR3, the DNA is TGCAGCGTTGGACTAGCGGGGGGACAAGAGACCCAGTACTTC. Encoded protein: CSVGLAGGQETQYF.

This chain links TRBV6-1 with TRBJ2-7, with 11 bases lining up with TRBD2. Germline loops: CDR1 MNHNS, CDR2 SASEGT. This CDR3 is 14 amino acids long. V lost 6 bases to trimming and J lost 7 bases; unmatched junction nucleotides: 8. The CDR3 region is CASRTSSGREEQYF. The CDR3 DNA is TGTGCCAGCAGAACCAGTAGCGGGAGGGAAGAGCAGTACTTC.

The chain is built from TRBV7-2 and TRBJ2-3; 7 bases line up with TRBD2. Trimming removed 1 base from V and 6 bases from J; junction bases left unmatched: 7. CDR1 and CDR2 (germline): SGHTA, FQGNSA. The CDR3 consists of 15 residues. The CDR3: CASSLERDGQDTQYF. In DNA, the CDR3 is TGTGCCAGCAGCTTAGAGCGGGACGGGCAGGATACGCAGTATTTT.

The CDR3 region is CASSLLRGGTNEKLFF. In DNA, the CDR3 is TGTGCCAGCAGCTTACTCCGGGGAGGAACTAATGAAAAACTGTTTTTT. The chain joins TRBV7-9 to TRBJ1-4; D is ambiguous. Germline loops: CDR1 SEHNR, CDR2 FQNEAQ (reference sequence). The V gene lost 2 bases and the J gene lost 1 base, with 11 bases spanning the gap. This CDR3 has 16 residues.

The gene calls are TRBV1 and TRBJ1-2; the DNA was not compared with TRBD1, the D call given in the table. TRBV1 is deemed a pseudogene. The CDR3 covers 13 residues. The CDR3 DNA sequence: TGCACCAGCAGCCAAGACAGGGGGGATGGCTACACCTTC. This gives the protein CTSSQDRGDGYTF.

The chain carries TRBV28 and TRBJ2-1; D is possibly TRBD1 (6 bases). Germline lookup yields CDR1 MDHEN and CDR2 SYDVKM. Trimming cost V 8 bases and J 8 bases, with 16 bases left between them. This CDR3 has 13 residues. The CDR3 DNA follows: TGTGCCAGCGGGGGCGTGTCTCGGGATGAGCAGTTCTTC. Amino acid sequence: CASGGVSRDEQFF.

This sequence joins TRBV5-1 and TRBJ2-5; 14 nucleotides line up with TRBD2. In germline, CDR1 is SGHRS, CDR2 YFSETQ. V trimming: 4 bases; J trimming: 1 base; junction bases outside the gene matches: 6. This CDR3 spans 17 amino acids. CDR3 amino acids: CASSLGLAGVVQETQYF. For the CDR3, the DNA is TGCGCCAGCAGCCTGGGACTAGCGGGAGTCGTCCAAGAGACCCAGTACTTC.

CDR3 bases: TGCGCCAGCAGCCAACCACTAGTAAAAGAGACCCAGTACTTC. Translating it yields CASSQPLVKETQYF. This sequence joins TRBV4-1 and TRBJ2-5, with D possibly matching TRBD2 (5 bases). Germline loops: CDR1 MGHRA, CDR2 YSYEKL. V was pared by 2 bases and J by 3 bases, with 10 bases between. The CDR3 contains 14 residues.

The chain uses TRBV7-9 and TRBJ1-2, with 10 bases that match TRBD1. J lost 3 bases, V lost 0 bases, and 7 bases had no gene match. CDR1 is SEHNR and CDR2 is FQNEAQ in the germline V gene (reference sequence). CDR3 length: 17 amino acids. The DNA of the CDR3 is TGTGCCAGCAGCTTAGCAACACCCGGGACAGGGGACTATGGCTACACCTTC. It codes for CASSLATPGTGDYGYTF.